The 27 T cell receptor beta chains below were found in one sample sequenced in a study of regulatory T cells in long-lasting Graves disease. Arm-PCR of CDR3 regions with iRepertoire HTBI primers generated TCR beta libraries. Using its own MiXCR run on the multiplex PCR reads, TCRdb lists one record per CDR3 protein. The sample shows fewer than 550,000 distinct CDR3 sequences, 16% of them seen only once. The time point: newly diagnosed GD, antithyroid drugs for less than 3 months. The TCR library was made from RNA extracted from PBMCs. These data were also filed under a second study, of T cells in Graves' hyperthyroidism and ophthalmopathy.

The specimen was peripheral blood mononuclear cells (PBMCs), collected at new diagnosis, from a patient treated with antithyroid drugs. The source is a woman between 18 and 29 years old with Graves disease.

Comment on this clonotype: This may arise from a read error, as a much more abundant clone is one base away. This sequence joins TRBV11-2 and TRBJ2-3; D is uncertain. Germline loops: CDR1 SGHAT, CDR2 FQNNGV. The CDR3 contains 16 residues. The ends were cut back, 5 bases at V and 1 base at J, with 16 bases in the middle. The CDR3 DNA sequence: TGTGCCAGCAGCCGGTCCGTAGGACCTGGCACAGATACGCAGTATTTT. Translating gives CASSRSVGPGTDTQYF.

In its sample, this clonotype was seen many times. The CDR3 DNA reads as TGTGCCAGCAGCTTAGAGGCGGGCGGATCCGAGCAGTACTTC. Its protein product is CASSLEAGGSEQYF. The chain is built from TRBV7-2 and TRBJ2-7; TRBD2 might be the D (5 bases). The germline V gene has CDR1 SGHTA and CDR2 FQGNSA. V shed 1 base and J shed 6 bases, with 13 bases lying between them. The CDR3 length is 14 residues.

The chain has TRBV7-9 and TRBJ2-2, with 10 bases fitting TRBD2. V trimming: 3 bases; J trimming: 4 bases; junction bases outside the gene matches: 2. Germline V gene lookup returns CDR1 SEHNR and CDR2 FQNEAQ (reference sequence). The CDR3 is 15 residues long. The CDR3 sequence: CASSFTSGATGELFF. The CDR3, as DNA: TGTGCCAGCAGCTTTACTAGCGGGGCCACCGGGGAGCTGTTTTTT.

The chain links TRBV6-2 or TRBV6-3 to TRBJ2-1, with 10 positions matching TRBD2. The ends lost 5 bases at V and 5 bases at J; junction bases unmatched: 12. CDR1 and CDR2 from the germline V gene are MNHEY and SVGEGT. The length of the CDR3 is 17 residues. CDR3 region: CASSVSSGRLGDNEQFF. The CDR3 nucleotides read TGTGCCAGCAGTGTTAGTAGCGGGAGGCTTGGAGACAATGAGCAGTTCTTC.

This rearrangement joins TRBV6-1 to TRBJ2-7, with 7 bases fitting TRBD1. This CDR3 has 15 amino acids. Germline CDR1 and CDR2: MNHNS and SASEGT. The V segment lost 3 bases and the J segment 2 bases; nucleotides outside the gene matches: 7. This CDR3 is CASSDAAGTAYEQYF. Here the CDR3 DNA reads TGTGCCAGCAGTGACGCCGCCGGGACAGCCTACGAGCAGTACTTC.

This clonotype appeared many times. The chain links TRBV7-6 to TRBJ1-1, with 8 bases identical to TRBD1. V lost 6 bases, J lost 11 bases, and 23 bases stayed unmatched. CDR1 and CDR2 (germline): SGHVS, FNYEAQ. The length of the CDR3 is 17 residues. CDR3 DNA: TGTGCCAGCAGTTATGCGCCGGGACAGGAGATGGATTTGGTTGCTTTCTTT. This encodes CASSYAPGQEMDLVAFF. The full variable domain, rest sourced from reference TRBV7-6 and TRBJ1-1, is GAGVSQSPRYKVTKRGQDVALRCDPISGHVSLYWYRQALGQGPEFLTYFNYEAQQDKSGLPNDRFSAERPEGSISTLTIQRTEQRDSAMYRCASSYAPGQEMDLVAFFGQGTRLTVV.

This clonotype was counted only a few times. This chain links TRBV28 with TRBJ2-7; 9 bases fit TRBD2. This CDR3 has 19 amino acids. V trimming: 6 bases; J trimming: 3 bases; junction bases outside the gene matches: 21. CDR1 is MDHEN, CDR2 SYDVKM, per germline. The CDR3 loop reads CASREGGGTSTPEGYEQYF. As DNA, the CDR3 is TGTGCCAGCAGAGAAGGGGGCGGGACTAGCACCCCGGAGGGCTACGAGCAGTACTTC.

This clonotype was counted ten times or more. This rearrangement joins TRBV20-1 to TRBJ1-5; D perhaps matches TRBD1 (6 bases). V gave up 6 bases and J gave up 3 bases, with 21 bases separating them. This CDR3 spans 16 amino acids. CDR1 DFQATT and CDR2 SNEGSKA come from the germline V gene (reference sequence). The CDR3 bases are TGCAGTGCCGCGACGTGGGCGGACAGCCTCAATCAGCCCCAGCATTTT. Amino acids: CSAATWADSLNQPQHF.

This clonotype was counted many times. The CDR3 DNA reads TGTGCCAGCAGCTTAGTCAGGGGGAACGAGCAGTACTTC. This sequence encodes CASSLVRGNEQYF. The rearrangement uses TRBV11-2 and TRBJ2-7; 7 bases map to TRBD1. V gave up 1 base and J gave up 5 bases; unmatched junction bases: 2. From germline, CDR1 is SGHAT and CDR2 FQNNGV. This CDR3 has 13 residues.

This clonotype was recorded many times. The V gene is TRBV27, the J gene TRBJ2-1; the match to TRBD2 covers 8 bases. Trimming cost V 4 bases and J 4 bases; bases outside gene matches: 6. The CDR3 length is 15 residues. Germline V gene sequence: CDR1 MNHEY, CDR2 SMNVEV (reference sequence). The CDR3 nucleotides are TGTGCCAGCAGTTCTCGTACTAGCGGTTACAATGAGCAGTTCTTC. Protein: CASSSRTSGYNEQFF.

This clonotype was seen a handful of times. V usage is TRBV7-9 and J usage is TRBJ2-6; the match to TRBD1 covers 9 bases. V shed 3 bases and J 0 bases; nucleotides not matched to a gene: 6. CDR1 is SEHNR, CDR2 FQNEAQ, per germline (reference sequence). There are 18 residues in the CDR3. CDR3 protein: CASSFPQGAISGANVLTF. The CDR3 nucleotides read TGTGCCAGCAGCTTCCCACAGGGGGCCATCTCTGGGGCCAACGTCCTGACTTTC.

Only a few counts were recorded for this clonotype. The chain carries TRBV9 and TRBJ2-1; 11 nucleotides match TRBD2. Losses at the gene ends were 4 bases for V and 7 bases for J; bases not matched to a gene: 19. Germline CDR1 SGDLS, CDR2 YYNGEE. The CDR3 loop spans 19 amino acids. The CDR3 bases are TGTGCCAGCAGCAGACTGCCGGGACTAGCGGTTCATGCGGGGAATGAGCAGTTCTTC. It yields the protein CASSRLPGLAVHAGNEQFF.

This clonotype was detected ten times or more. V and J are TRBV28 and TRBJ2-7, with unresolved D. The germline V gene has CDR1 MDHEN and CDR2 SYDVKM. V lost 7 bases and J lost 4, with 14 bases in between. This CDR3 has 13 amino acids. The CDR3 is CASTPLGSYEQYF. CDR3 in DNA: TGTGCCAGCACGCCTCTGGGCTCTTACGAGCAGTACTTC.

Remarks on this clonotype: It is likely a read error, because the conserved phenylalanine at the end of the CDR3 is missing. The V and J genes are TRBV28 and TRBJ1-2; weak D call: TRBD1 (5 bases). There are 12 residues in the CDR3. CDR1 MDHEN and CDR2 SYDVKM come from the germline V gene. V lost 3 bases to trimming and J lost 7 bases, with 9 bases between them. The CDR3 spells CASSLGPPGYTI. The DNA for the CDR3 is TGTGCCAGCAGTTTGGGACCACCTGGCTACACCATC.

The rearrangement uses TRBV10-3 and TRBJ1-2, with D uncertain. The CDR3 has 14 amino acids. V was trimmed by 0 bases and J by 1 base, leaving 6 bases between them. Germline CDR1 reads ENHRY; CDR2 reads SYGVKD. The CDR3 region has the DNA TGTGCCATCAGTGAGTCCGGGGATAACTATGGCTACACCTTC. Its translation: CAISESGDNYGYTF.

The CDR3 nucleotides are TGTGCCAGCAGCACTACAGGGGCGAGTCCTACGCAGTATTTT. It specifies CASSTTGASPTQYF. The genes are TRBV7-9 and TRBJ2-3, with 7 bases fitting TRBD1. The V segment lost 5 bases and the J segment 8 bases; nucleotides outside the gene matches: 10. The length of the CDR3 is 14 residues. The germline CDR1 and CDR2 sequences are SEHNR and FQNEAQ (reference sequence).

This clonotype was counted many times. The V and J genes are TRBV28 and TRBJ1-5; D remains ambiguous. Trimming took off 4 bases at V and 7 bases at J, with 14 bases between the two ends. Germline V gene data show CDR1 as MDHEN and CDR2 as SYDVKM. The CDR3 covers 14 residues. CDR3 DNA: TGTGCCAGCAGTTCCTTGAGTTCGTCGCAGCCCCAGCATTTT. Translation gives CASSSLSSSQPQHF.

At least ten counts were recorded for this clonotype. The chain combines TRBV27 with TRBJ2-4, with D hard to call. Trimming cost V 4 bases and J 1 base, with 11 bases left between them. Germline V lookup: CDR1 MNHEY, CDR2 SMNVEV (reference sequence). This CDR3 comprises 15 residues. CDR3 nucleotide sequence: TGTGCCAGCAGTTCCTTCCCCACGGCCAAAAACATTCAGTACTTC. It is translated as CASSSFPTAKNIQYF.

Ten or more counts support this clonotype. The gene calls are TRBV7-3 and TRBJ2-1, with unresolved D. Trimming removed 0 bases from V and 4 bases from J, with 4 bases in between. In germline, CDR1 is SGHTA, CDR2 FQGTGA. The CDR3 totals 13 residues. The CDR3 reads CASSLTGYNEQFF. CDR3 DNA sequence: TGTGCCAGCAGCTTAACAGGATACAATGAGCAGTTCTTC.

This clonotype was counted many times. For the CDR3, the DNA is TGTGCCAGCAGCCTAGAGCCTCTCGCGGGAGCCTACAATGAGCAGTTCTTC. This encodes CASSLEPLAGAYNEQFF. This rearrangement joins TRBV7-2 to TRBJ2-1; 7 bases fit TRBD2. CDR1 is SGHTA and CDR2 is FQGNSA in the germline V gene. This CDR3 contains 17 residues. The J segment lost 2 bases and the V segment lost 5 bases, leaving 12 bases of the junction unmatched.

This chain connects TRBV9 to TRBJ1-5; D is unresolved. V lost 0 bases and J lost 1, with 8 bases in between. The CDR3 consists of 15 residues. The germline V gene has CDR1 SGDLS and CDR2 YYNGEE. The CDR3 is CASSVEGNSNQPQHF. The CDR3 nucleotides are TGTGCCAGCAGCGTAGAAGGCAACAGCAATCAGCCCCAGCATTTT.

The V and J genes are TRBV7-3 and TRBJ2-2; D gene ambiguous. CDR1 and CDR2 (germline): SGHTA, FQGTGA. The CDR3 extends over 14 amino acids. V was trimmed by 5 bases and J by 1 base, leaving 8 bases between them. The CDR3 DNA reads TGTGCCAGCAGCCGTCCGGGGAACACCGGGGAGCTGTTTTTT. This encodes CASSRPGNTGELFF.

The chain links TRBV30 to TRBJ2-3; D uncertain. The germline V gene has CDR1 GTSNPN and CDR2 SVGIG (reference sequence). The CDR3 runs 11 residues. The V end lost 3 bases, the J end lost 4 bases, and 5 bases lay between the germline ends. The CDR3: CAWRMADTQYF. CDR3 DNA sequence: TGTGCCTGGAGGATGGCAGATACGCAGTATTTT.

This clonotype occurred a few times. The chain carries TRBV7-9 and TRBJ2-7; perhaps TRBD2 as D (5 bases). The CDR3 extends over 14 amino acids. Germline loops: CDR1 SEHNR, CDR2 FQNEAQ (reference sequence). Trimming took 7 bases from V and 3 from J, leaving 16 bases between them. CDR3 in DNA: TGTGCCAGCAACCGCGGGTCAAAAAGCTACGAGCAGTACTTC. As protein: CASNRGSKSYEQYF.

In this sample, this clonotype turned up many times. This chain joins TRBV12-3 or TRBV12-4 and TRBJ2-7; TRBD1 might be the D (6 bases). CDR3 length: 14 residues. Trimming took off 5 bases at V and 1 base at J, with 12 bases between the two ends. CDR3 nucleotides: TGTGCCAGCAGTCCGCAGGGGAGATCCTACGAGCAGTACTTC. Translation gives CASSPQGRSYEQYF.

This clonotype appeared many times. The V call is TRBV2, the J call TRBJ1-4; D gene unclear. Trimming cost V 4 bases and J 0 bases, with 12 bases left between them. The germline V gene has CDR1 SNHLY and CDR2 FYNNEI. The CDR3 sequence is 16 residues long. The CDR3 reads CASSGTVGATNEKLFF. Written as DNA, the CDR3 is TGTGCCAGCAGTGGAACCGTGGGTGCAACTAATGAAAAACTGTTTTTT.

This clonotype appeared once. A single base separates this from a much larger clone, so it may be a read error. J is TRBJ2-7 and V is TRBV11-2; 9 bases line up with TRBD1. CDR3 length: 16 amino acids. Germline CDR1 is SGHAT and CDR2 is FQNNGV. The V and J ends lost 4 bases and 7 bases, in that order; junction bases with no gene match: 14. The CDR3 region has the DNA TGTGCCAGCAGCTACGGACAGGGGTATCTCTACAATGAGCAGTACTTC. Translating gives CASSYGQGYLYNEQYF.